Below are 4 T cell receptor beta chains sequenced from a single sample in a study of spatial heterogeneity in lung cancer. Study-level findings and limits: One measure, the expanded intratumoral alpha and beta TCR count, tracked tumor mutation counts.

Sample time point: sample taken at primary tumor resection. MiXCR, applied by TCRdb to the 5' RACE reads, yields one record per CDR3 protein. The sample records 16,000 or so distinct CDR3 sequences, 6.5% to 8.5% being singletons. Which antigens these TCRs recognize remains unknown. Here the sequenced sample was lung tumor tissue, taken at surgery. These receptors originate from a female donor with early-stage non-small cell lung cancer.

In this sample, this clonotype turned up many times. This beta chain is an unintended read in a library built for alpha chains; its size means little. The J gene is TRBJ2-7, the V gene TRBV6-1; 9 nucleotides agree with TRBD1. V lost 4 bases and J lost 3; bases outside the gene matches: 7. The germline V gene encodes CDR1 MNHNS and CDR2 SASEGT. The CDR3 is 15 residues long. The CDR3 loop is CASSAKTGGGYEQYF. DNA for the CDR3: TGTGCCAGCAGTGCCAAAACAGGGGGCGGCTACGAGCAGTACTTC.

A note on this clonotype: In a library made to pick up alpha chains, this beta chain is a stray read with a size that means little. J is TRBJ2-5 and V is TRBV28, with 7 bases aligning to TRBD1. The CDR3 runs 14 residues. The junction had 5 bases not matched to a gene; V was cut back by 5 bases and J by 2 bases. Germline CDR1 reads MDHEN; CDR2 reads SYDVKM. CDR3 in DNA: TGTGCCAGCAGTGATTTGACAGGGCAAGAGACCCAGTACTTC. Amino acids: CASSDLTGQETQYF.

This clonotype was detected many times. This beta chain is a stray sequence in a library constructed for alpha chains; its clone size is not meaningful. The chain uses TRBV5-1 and TRBJ2-7; D is possibly TRBD1 (6 bases). Germline V gene data show CDR1 as SGHRS and CDR2 as YFSETQ. This CDR3 spans 15 amino acids. The V end was cut by 4 bases, the J end by 2 bases, with 16 bases between. The CDR3 bases are TGCGCCAGCAGCCCAGGCAGGGGTCTTCCCTACGAGCAGTACTTC. Its translation: CASSPGRGLPYEQYF. Supplemented by reference TRBV5-1 and TRBJ2-7, the full variable domain reads KAGVTQTPRYLIKTRGQQVTLSCSPISGHRSVSWYQQTPGQGLQFLFEYFSETQRNKGNFPGRFSGRQFSNSRSEMNVSTLELGDSALYLCASSPGRGLPYEQYFGPGTRLTVT.

Ten or more counts support this clonotype. For a library built for alpha chains, this beta chain is a stray read; little rests on its size. The chain joins TRBV29-1 to TRBJ1-2; D gene ambiguous. Germline V gives CDR1 SQVTM, CDR2 ANQGSEA. CDR3 size: 13 residues. Trimming took 7 bases from V and 5 from J, leaving 17 bases between them. As DNA, the CDR3 is TGCAGCGCCGGGGATCTTTTAAATTATGGCTACACCTTC. Translated: CSAGDLLNYGYTF.